One sample yielded the 23 T cell receptor beta chains listed below, sequenced in a study of T cell repertoires in cytomegalovirus infection. TCRdb ran MiXCR on the reads and lists one entry per CDR3 protein. The table shows around 100,000 distinct CDR3 sequences, with roughly a tenth occurring only once. These receptors lack a known antigen. Sequencing was performed on PBMCs, sequenced either directly or after in vitro stimulation (not recorded which). Receptor source: a human donor in good health (CMV status not recorded). Some clones in this sample may be carry-over from other donors' samples.

This clonotype was recorded many times. This rearrangement joins TRBV5-4 to TRBJ2-2; D is unclear. The V and J ends lost 0 bases and 3 bases respectively, with 9 bases between them. Germline CDR1 SGHNT, CDR2 YYREEE (reference sequence). The length of the CDR3 is 15 residues. CDR3 sequence: CASSLAGSHTGELFF. CDR3 coding DNA: TGTGCCAGCAGCTTGGCCGGCAGCCACACCGGGGAGCTGTTTTTT.

In this sample, this clonotype turned up a few times. The gene calls are TRBV7-8 and TRBJ1-6; D remains unclear. V was shortened by 5 bases and J by 7 bases, with 12 bases between the two germline ends. Germline V gene data show CDR1 as SGHVS and CDR2 as FQNEAQ. The CDR3 is 14 residues long. DNA for the CDR3: TGTGCCAGCAGCCCGGGTCTTTCCAATTCACCCCTCCACTTT. Translating it yields CASSPGLSNSPLHF.

For this clonotype: A much larger clone lies a single base off, so this may be a read error. Given the absence of the conserved phenylalanine or tryptophan at the CDR3 end, a read error is likely. This sequence joins TRBV7-2 and TRBJ2-1, with 13 positions matching TRBD2. V was clipped by 3 bases and J by 5 bases; unmatched bases: 1. This CDR3 contains 15 residues. CDR1 and CDR2 (germline): SGHTA, FQGNSA. CDR3 amino acids: CASSLGLAGNNEQFL. CDR3 bases: TGTGCCAGCAGCTTGGGACTAGCGGGAAACAATGAGCAGTTCCTC.

There are many counts of this clonotype. CDR3 in amino acids: CASSIQLAGGSDTQYF. The DNA of the CDR3 is TGTGCCAGCAGCATCCAACTAGCGGGAGGTTCAGATACGCAGTATTTT. This chain connects TRBV7-2 to TRBJ2-3; 12 bases map to TRBD2. Losses at the gene ends were 5 bases for V and 4 bases for J; bases not matched to a gene: 7. Germline V gene lookup returns CDR1 SGHTA and CDR2 FQGNSA. This CDR3 is 16 amino acids long.

In its sample, this clonotype was seen many times. This sequence joins TRBV12-3 or TRBV12-4 and TRBJ1-1; D possibly corresponds to TRBD1 (6 bases). V lost 5 bases and J lost 3, with 16 bases in between. This CDR3 spans 15 amino acids. The CDR3 sequence: CASSIGKDSYTEAFF. CDR3 sequence (DNA): TGTGCCAGCAGTATAGGAAAGGACAGCTACACTGAAGCTTTCTTT.

The chain uses TRBV6-5 and TRBJ2-3, with D unresolved. V was trimmed by 7 bases and J by 4 bases, leaving 12 bases between them. The germline V gene has CDR1 MNHEY and CDR2 SVGAGI. The CDR3 contains 13 residues. The CDR3 region has the DNA TGTGCCAGCAAGGAAAAATGGGCAGATACGCAGTATTTT. Its translation: CASKEKWADTQYF.

There are many counts of this clonotype. This rearrangement joins TRBV12-3 or TRBV12-4 to TRBJ2-2; maybe TRBD1 (5 bases). Trimming shortened V by 3 bases and J by 1 base, and 9 bases separated the two germline ends. This CDR3 spans 15 amino acids. CDR3 loop: CASSFPGMNTGELFF. In DNA form, the CDR3 reads TGTGCCAGCAGTTTCCCAGGGATGAACACCGGGGAGCTGTTTTTT.

This clonotype was counted at least ten times. The chain uses TRBV6-1 and TRBJ2-1, with 10 bases matching TRBD2. CDR3 size: 15 residues. Germline V gene data show CDR1 as MNHNS and CDR2 as SASEGT. The ends lost 1 base at V and 6 bases at J; junction bases unmatched: 3. This CDR3 is CASSEGLAGSNEQFF. For the CDR3, the DNA is TGTGCCAGCAGTGAAGGACTAGCGGGCTCCAATGAGCAGTTCTTC.

This clonotype was seen a handful of times. The V gene is TRBV5-4, the J gene TRBJ2-2; possible D gene TRBD2, 5 bases. V shed 2 bases and J shed 7 bases, with 12 bases lying between them. The CDR3 length is 14 residues. Looked up from germline, CDR1 is SGHNT and CDR2 is YYREEE (reference sequence). CDR3 region: CASSFSEKGGELFF. Written as DNA, the CDR3 is TGTGCCAGCAGCTTTAGCGAGAAGGGCGGGGAGCTGTTTTTT.

This clonotype was counted a few times. The chain has TRBV19 and TRBJ1-1; TRBD1 is a possible D gene (5 bases). The CDR3 has 13 residues. Trimming shortened V by 5 bases and J by 4 bases, and 11 bases separated the two germline ends. Germline V gene lookup returns CDR1 LNHDA and CDR2 SQIVND (reference sequence). CDR3 sequence: CASSQGWGTEAFF. DNA of the CDR3: TGTGCCAGTAGTCAGGGTTGGGGCACTGAAGCTTTCTTT. Together with reference TRBV19 and TRBJ1-1, the CDR3 gives the full variable domain: DGGITQSPKYLFRKEGQNVTLSCEQNLNHDAMYWYRQDPGQGLRLIYYSQIVNDFQKGDIAEGYSVSREKKESFPLTVTSAQKNPTAFYLCASSQGWGTEAFFGQGTRLTVV.

Ten or more counts support this clonotype. The chain couples TRBV12-3 or TRBV12-4 to TRBJ1-2; possibly TRBD1 for D (6 bases). The V and J ends lost 1 base and 5 bases respectively, with 17 bases between them. The CDR3 has 16 residues. The CDR3 DNA is TGTGCCAGCAGTTTAGGGGGGCAGGGCCTATTTTATGGCTACACCTTC. Residues: CASSLGGQGLFYGYTF.

This clonotype was detected ten times or more. This chain uses TRBV18 with TRBJ1-1; possibly TRBD1 for D (6 bases). V was cut by 1 base and J by 0 bases, with 6 bases left in between. The germline V gene encodes CDR1 KGHSH and CDR2 LQKENI. The CDR3 runs to 14 residues. The CDR3 coding sequence is TGTGCCAGCTCACCACGGGACATGAACACTGAAGCTTTCTTT. Its translation is CASSPRDMNTEAFF. Together with reference TRBV18 and TRBJ1-1, the CDR3 gives the full variable domain: NAGVMQNPRHLVRRRGQEARLRCSPMKGHSHVYWYRQLPEEGLKFMVYLQKENIIDESGMPKERFSAEFPKEGPSILRIQQVVRGDSAAYFCASSPRDMNTEAFFGQGTRLTVV.

This clonotype was counted only a few times. J is TRBJ2-7 and V is TRBV6-5, with a weak D call TRBD1 (5 bases). This CDR3 is built from 14 residues. Germline V gene lookup returns CDR1 MNHEY and CDR2 SVGAGI. Trimming pared 7 bases from V and 0 bases from J, leaving 13 bases between. CDR3 sequence reads: CASTSATVSYEQYF. CDR3 DNA: TGTGCCAGCACCTCGGCGACAGTCTCCTACGAGCAGTACTTC.

The J gene is TRBJ2-2, the V gene TRBV7-6, with 10 bases aligning to TRBD2. With V trimmed by 5 bases and J by 5 bases, 5 bases remained unmatched. Germline V gene lookup returns CDR1 SGHVS and CDR2 FNYEAQ. The CDR3 is 15 amino acids. CDR3 bases: TGTGCCAGCAGCCCTCTAGCGGGAGAGACCGGGGAGCTGTTTTTT. Amino acids: CASSPLAGETGELFF.

Ten or more counts support this clonotype. The gene calls are TRBV11-2 and TRBJ2-7; D gene unclear. V lost 1 base and J lost 1, with 14 bases in between. CDR3 length equals 16 residues. The germline V gene encodes CDR1 SGHAT and CDR2 FQNNGV. The DNA of the CDR3 is TGTGCCAGCAGCTTAGCCCCGCGACTGGGTTCCTACGAGCAGTACTTC. It specifies CASSLAPRLGSYEQYF.

This clonotype was seen ten or more times. The chain recombines TRBV14 with TRBJ2-1; 11 bases are a match to TRBD2. The CDR3 has 17 amino acids. Germline-derived CDR1 and CDR2 are SGHDN and FVKESK. The V segment lost 0 bases and the J segment 4 bases; nucleotides outside the gene matches: 5. The CDR3 region is CASSQDLVAGGYNEQFF. The CDR3 nucleotides read TGTGCCAGCAGCCAAGATCTGGTAGCGGGAGGGTACAATGAGCAGTTCTTC.

There are many counts of this clonotype. This chain uses TRBV5-1 with TRBJ2-1, with TRBD1 as a possible D gene (6 bases). The V end lost 3 bases, the J end lost 4 bases, and 17 bases lay between the germline ends. Germline V gives CDR1 SGHRS, CDR2 YFSETQ. CDR3 size: 16 residues. Written as DNA, the CDR3 is TGCGCCAGCAGCTCCAGGGTGCAGGGGTTATACAATGAGCAGTTCTTC. The encoded protein is CASSSRVQGLYNEQFF. The full variable domain, completed using reference TRBV5-1 and TRBJ2-1, is KAGVTQTPRYLIKTRGQQVTLSCSPISGHRSVSWYQQTPGQGLQFLFEYFSETQRNKGNFPGRFSGRQFSNSRSEMNVSTLELGDSALYLCASSSRVQGLYNEQFFGPGTRLTVL.

The chain couples TRBV11-3 to TRBJ1-2; 9 nucleotides align to TRBD1. Germline CDR1 reads SGHNT; CDR2 reads YENEEA. The J segment lost 3 bases and the V segment lost 5 bases, leaving 19 bases of the junction unmatched. This CDR3 contains 19 residues. CDR3 amino acids: CASSARIRTGAYRYYGYTF. In DNA, the CDR3 is TGTGCCAGCAGCGCCAGGATACGGACAGGGGCGTATCGGTACTATGGCTACACCTTC.

This clonotype was counted only a few times. The chain combines TRBV20-1 with TRBJ2-3; 8 bases line up with TRBD2. Germline V CDR1 and CDR2: DFQATT, SNEGSKA (reference sequence). Trimming took 3 bases from V and 5 from J; bases not matched to a gene: 10. This CDR3 spans 15 amino acids. The CDR3 nucleotides read TGCAGTGCTAGCGAGGACGGGACTAGGGGAGATACGCAGTATTTT. Residues: CSASEDGTRGDTQYF.

This clonotype was found a few times. The chain joins TRBV12-3 or TRBV12-4 to TRBJ2-5; D ambiguous. The CDR3 spans 14 residues. The V gene lost 7 bases and the J gene lost 4 bases, with 16 bases spanning the gap. CDR3 bases: TGTGCCAGCAATCCCTCGGCGGCCCCAGAGACCCAGTACTTC. This codes for CASNPSAAPETQYF.

This clonotype has just a few counts. The chain is built from TRBV6-6 and TRBJ2-3, with 15 bases that match TRBD2. Germline V lookup: CDR1 MNHNY, CDR2 SVGAGI (reference sequence). V lost 4 bases, J lost 5 bases, and 4 bases stayed unmatched. This CDR3 is 16 amino acids long. CDR3 region: CASSWGGLAGGDTQYF. The CDR3 nucleotides are TGTGCCAGCAGTTGGGGGGGACTAGCGGGGGGAGATACGCAGTATTTT.

The rearrangement links TRBV28 to TRBJ2-7, with D hard to call. The CDR3 sequence is 13 residues long. Trimming left V 7 bases short and J 2 bases short, with 12 bases between. In germline, CDR1 is MDHEN, CDR2 SYDVKM. The CDR3 sequence is CASTLSTPYEQYF. CDR3 in DNA: TGTGCCAGCACGCTTTCTACCCCCTACGAGCAGTACTTC.

This clonotype was picked up many times. The CDR3 DNA reads as TGTGCCAGCTCACCCTCCGACAGGGGGCACGAGCAGTACTTC. Translation gives CASSPSDRGHEQYF. The chain couples TRBV18 to TRBJ2-7, with 10 bases fitting TRBD1. CDR1 is KGHSH, CDR2 LQKENI, per germline. After removal of 3 bases from V and 5 bases from J, the junction contained 4 bases not matched to a gene. This CDR3 is built from 14 residues.